This TCR beta chain was recorded in a study of T cell repertoires in cytomegalovirus infection. TCRdb redid the calling of the reads with MiXCR, one entry per CDR3 protein. The sample holds fewer than 900,000 distinct CDR3 sequences; 25% to 30% are singletons and the top ten take about 12%. There are 17 residues in the CDR3. V lost 3 bases, J lost 7 bases, and 11 bases stayed unmatched. Looked up from germline, CDR1 is LGHNA and CDR2 is YSLEER. Notes on this clonotype: Its antigen is unidentified.

Overall study findings and caveats: It was HLA-C-restricted CMV-specific TCR beta clonotypes that dominated the response ex vivo.

Sample: cultured CD8+ T cells from PBMCs, taken from culture after CMV antigen stimulation. V gene TRBV4-3 combines with J gene TRBJ2-1, with 11 bases fitting TRBD1. The receptor's source is a human donor in good health (CMV status not recorded). Some clones in this sample may be carry-over from other donors' samples. CDR3 nucleotides: TGCGCCAGCAGCCATCTAACCGGGACAGGGGGTACTAATGAGCAGTTCTTC. Translated: CASSHLTGTGGTNEQFF.